This T cell receptor beta chain emerged from a study of CD8 T cells in ankylosing spondylitis. TCRdb re-analysed the 5' RACE reads in MiXCR, keeping a single row per CDR3 protein. The sample has roughly 670,000 distinct CDR3 sequences, roughly 19% seen once. V lost 7 bases, J lost 3 bases, and 8 bases stayed unmatched. This CDR3 is built from 15 residues. Overall study results and limits: Characteristic of ankylosing spondylitis blood, it appeared, was a TCR beta motif comprising several highly homologous variants. From matched ankylosing spondylitis synovial fluid, disease-linked clones were reportedly recovered at significantly enriched levels.

Comment on this clonotype: As yet, its antigen is unknown.

The clonotype comes from a male donor with ankylosing spondylitis. Sequences were obtained from blood, either unsorted or a sorted T cell fraction (not recorded which). The V and J genes are TRBV12-3 or TRBV12-4 and TRBJ1-4, with TRBD1 matching 7 bases. CDR3 sequence: CASNPRQGSNEKLFF. Here the CDR3 DNA reads TGTGCCAGCAACCCCCGACAGGGTTCTAATGAAAAACTGTTTTTT.